These T cell receptor beta chains were read from a single sample in a study of blood T cell repertoires in COVID-19. Assay: immunoSEQ multiplex PCR; the TCRdb copy retains only in-frame clones and omits some. The data contain approximately 150,000 clones, around 85% of them singletons. The sample taken for sequencing was peripheral blood. The receptor set was obtained from a human donor in a cohort sampled during active COVID-19. CDR3s include the opening cysteine and the closing phenylalanine or tryptophan. Fields, in order: J gene, V gene, D gene, CDR3 protein. A D gene is named only where the DNA matches it firmly.

J gene: TRBJ2-5
V gene: TRBV5-1
D gene: NA
CDR3 protein: CASSLTDMGRRGETQYF

J gene: TRBJ1-6
V gene: TRBV30
D gene: NA
CDR3 protein: CAWRNEGRTYNSPLHF

J gene: TRBJ2-3
V gene: TRBV12-5
D gene: NA
CDR3 protein: CATRGSTLKDTQYF

J gene: TRBJ2-2
V gene: TRBV5-1
D gene: NA
CDR3 protein: CASSLSYGELFF

J gene: TRBJ1-4
V gene: TRBV6-5
D gene: NA
CDR3 protein: CASSPIRGSNEKLFF

J gene: TRBJ1-4
V gene: TRBV28
D gene: TRBD1
CDR3 protein: CASSLPGTGGMIQEKLFF

J gene: TRBJ2-5
V gene: TRBV2
D gene: TRBD1
CDR3 protein: CASSEDRGSETQYF

J gene: TRBJ2-3
V gene: TRBV7-2
D gene: TRBD2
CDR3 protein: CASSLDRSGGDTQYF

J gene: TRBJ2-7
V gene: TRBV5-6
D gene: NA
CDR3 protein: CASSLQQGRAHEQYF

J gene: TRBJ2-2
V gene: TRBV18
D gene: TRBD1
CDR3 protein: CASSPGTANTGELFF

J gene: TRBJ2-1
V gene: TRBV9
D gene: TRBD2
CDR3 protein: CASSVGGVGSYNEQFF

J gene: TRBJ2-2
V gene: TRBV2
D gene: NA
CDR3 protein: CASGLENTGELFF

J gene: TRBJ2-7
V gene: TRBV11-2
D gene: NA
CDR3 protein: CASSLVGARTPYEQYF

J gene: TRBJ1-1
V gene: TRBV7-9
D gene: TRBD1
CDR3 protein: CASSQPRDRGHEAFF

J gene: TRBJ1-3
V gene: TRBV11-3
D gene: NA
CDR3 protein: CASSLDLAGTNSGNTIYF

J gene: TRBJ2-7
V gene: TRBV18
D gene: TRBD1
CDR3 protein: CASSPLRPGQVTAHEQYF

J gene: TRBJ2-6
V gene: TRBV4-1
D gene: NA
CDR3 protein: CASSLPGVLTF

J gene: TRBJ2-7
V gene: TRBV28
D gene: NA
CDR3 protein: CASTPVGLPSYEQYF

J gene: TRBJ2-7
V gene: TRBV7-9
D gene: TRBD2
CDR3 protein: CASSNPASGGGSYEQYF

J gene: TRBJ2-5
V gene: TRBV28
D gene: TRBD1
CDR3 protein: CASRPTVSTGGRETQYF

J gene: TRBJ1-5
V gene: TRBV6-5
D gene: NA
CDR3 protein: CASSKTGSNQPQHF

J gene: TRBJ1-2
V gene: TRBV19
D gene: TRBD1
CDR3 protein: CASSPGQGSYGYTF

J gene: TRBJ1-2
V gene: TRBV6-6
D gene: NA
CDR3 protein: CASSYSEGGYTF

J gene: TRBJ2-2
V gene: TRBV29-1
D gene: NA
CDR3 protein: CSVEDAGTGNTGELFF

J gene: TRBJ1-1
V gene: TRBV7-3
D gene: TRBD1
CDR3 protein: CASSRQGSDTEAFF

J gene: TRBJ2-4
V gene: TRBV6-1
D gene: NA
CDR3 protein: CASSEAWAYIQYF

J gene: TRBJ1-1
V gene: TRBV7-9
D gene: NA
CDR3 protein: CASTVGGTEAFF

J gene: TRBJ1-6
V gene: TRBV30
D gene: TRBD1
CDR3 protein: CAWSAGGSYNSPLHF

J gene: TRBJ2-5
V gene: TRBV19
D gene: NA
CDR3 protein: CASSISETQYF

J gene: TRBJ1-1
V gene: TRBV9
D gene: TRBD1
CDR3 protein: CASSPRQGRGITEAFF

J gene: TRBJ2-3
V gene: TRBV9
D gene: NA
CDR3 protein: CASSVEDSFTDTQYF

J gene: TRBJ2-7
V gene: TRBV7-6
D gene: TRBD2
CDR3 protein: CASSDRRTSGSKPLNEQYF

J gene: TRBJ2-7
V gene: TRBV20-1
D gene: TRBD2
CDR3 protein: CSASTSGVSYEQYF

J gene: TRBJ1-4
V gene: TRBV3-1/TRBV3-2
D gene: NA
CDR3 protein: CASRGGSYEKLFF

J gene: TRBJ1-4
V gene: TRBV30
D gene: NA
CDR3 protein: CAWSNLGGGREKLFF

J gene: TRBJ1-2
V gene: TRBV28
D gene: NA
CDR3 protein: CASSLPRRQTLNYGYTF

J gene: TRBJ2-5
V gene: TRBV9
D gene: NA
CDR3 protein: CASSDRRGLVGETQYF

J gene: TRBJ2-3
V gene: TRBV5-4
D gene: TRBD1
CDR3 protein: CASSPDRASTDTQYF

J gene: TRBJ2-5
V gene: TRBV27
D gene: TRBD2
CDR3 protein: CASSLASGGTQETQYF

J gene: TRBJ2-1
V gene: TRBV19
D gene: TRBD2
CDR3 protein: CASSAPSGSHNEQFF

J gene: TRBJ2-7
V gene: TRBV2
D gene: NA
CDR3 protein: CASSEAGGRGGNYEQYF

J gene: TRBJ2-5
V gene: TRBV6-1
D gene: NA
CDR3 protein: CASSEALGLGETQYF

J gene: TRBJ1-2
V gene: TRBV3-1/TRBV3-2
D gene: NA
CDR3 protein: CASSHRGGEDGYTF

J gene: TRBJ2-7
V gene: TRBV6-5
D gene: TRBD1
CDR3 protein: CASSYGTPTGYEQYF

J gene: TRBJ1-4
V gene: TRBV19
D gene: TRBD1
CDR3 protein: CASRATTGPNEKLFF

J gene: TRBJ2-7
V gene: TRBV13
D gene: TRBD2
CDR3 protein: CASSAGLAGGSSSYEQYF

J gene: TRBJ1-4
V gene: TRBV19
D gene: TRBD1
CDR3 protein: CASSRGQFNEKLFF

J gene: TRBJ2-7
V gene: TRBV28
D gene: TRBD2
CDR3 protein: CASSSHLSGRATFSYEQYF

J gene: TRBJ2-1
V gene: TRBV11-3
D gene: TRBD2
CDR3 protein: CASSLALPGGRAYNEQFF

J gene: TRBJ1-4
V gene: TRBV5-4
D gene: TRBD1
CDR3 protein: CASSSGQASNEKLFF

J gene: TRBJ2-7
V gene: TRBV6-2/TRBV6-3
D gene: TRBD1
CDR3 protein: CASSYRDRVYEQYF

J gene: TRBJ2-7
V gene: TRBV6-1
D gene: NA
CDR3 protein: CASSEGPRGYEQYF

J gene: TRBJ2-7
V gene: TRBV11-2
D gene: NA
CDR3 protein: CASSPVPAEYEQYF

J gene: TRBJ2-7
V gene: TRBV29-1
D gene: NA
CDR3 protein: CSVEGAGAYEQYF

J gene: TRBJ2-1
V gene: TRBV6-1
D gene: TRBD2
CDR3 protein: CASSVSSGRVGNEQFF